This TCR beta chain emerged from a study of T cell clonotyping in hematopoietic cell transplantation. Study conclusions and caveats: After transplant, recipient diversity fell while pathologically expanded clonotypes grew through day 180. Graft donor and pretransplant recipient Inverse Simpson Index values predicted broader posttransplant TCR diversity. No sorting was done, leaving CD4 and CD8 contributions mixed.

Germline V gives CDR1 SQVTM, CDR2 ANQGSEA. Trimming took 1 base from V and 3 from J, leaving 10 bases between them. This CDR3 contains 13 residues. Blood collection times were about day -28 and days 30, 100, 180 posttransplant. TCRdb keeps only in-frame clones here, not all; method: immunoSEQ multiplex PCR. The data show about 4,200 clones, 15% to 20% seen once. This clone was picked up a small number of times. The antigen is unknown. The TCR was taken from a male patient in his 50s who had an allogeneic stem cell transplant from a related donor, so the T cells may come from the graft donor. Some clones in this sample may be carry-over from other donors' samples. This specimen consisted of peripheral blood mononuclear cells, obtained 30 days after allogeneic stem cell transplant. The V gene is TRBV29-1, the J gene TRBJ2-7, with D possibly matching TRBD2 (5 bases). CDR3: CSVEGMAGYEQYF. In DNA, the CDR3 is TGCAGCGTTGAAGGGATGGCGGGCTACGAGCAGTACTTC.